These 21 T cell receptor beta chains came from one sample sequenced in a study of identical twins. TCRdb passed the 5' RACE reads through MiXCR, listing each CDR3 protein once. The sample lists 400,000 to 550,000 distinct CDR3 sequences, roughly a fifth occurring once. These records were also assigned to another study, of T cells expressing NK-cell markers.

The sequencing input was CD4+ T cells sorted from blood. Source of these receptors: a woman younger than 30 in good health.

This clonotype turned up a few times. V and J are TRBV6-2 or TRBV6-3 and TRBJ2-1, with 12 bases lining up with TRBD2. The CDR3 has 16 amino acids. Per germline, CDR1 MNHEY and CDR2 SVGEGT. The V gene end was trimmed by 5 bases and the J gene end by 4 bases; junction bases not matched to a gene: 6. The CDR3 region is CASSLPTSGRYNEQFF. The DNA for the CDR3 is TGTGCCAGCAGTCTACCCACTAGCGGGAGGTACAATGAGCAGTTCTTC.

In its sample, this clonotype was seen a few times. The chain is built from TRBV24-1 and TRBJ1-2, with D hard to call. V lost 3 bases and J 8 bases, leaving 12 bases between the germline ends. CDR1 and CDR2 from the germline V gene are KGHDR and SFDVKD. The CDR3 is 13 residues long. As DNA, the CDR3 is TGTGCCACCAGTGATGATGAAGGGTCCGGCTACACCTTC. Residues: CATSDDEGSGYTF.

This clonotype occurred a few times. The rearrangement uses TRBV7-2 and TRBJ2-4; the D is unclear. From germline, CDR1 is SGHTA and CDR2 FQGNSA. The CDR3 runs to 14 residues. Trimming cost V 5 bases and J 5 bases, with 13 bases left between them. This CDR3 reads CASSPRHGENIQYF. DNA for the CDR3: TGTGCCAGCAGCCCCCGACATGGGGAAAACATTCAGTACTTC.

In its sample, this clonotype was seen a few times. The chain recombines TRBV20-1 with TRBJ2-1; D gene ambiguous. Germline V gene data show CDR1 as DFQATT and CDR2 as SNEGSKA (reference sequence). V lost 3 bases to trimming and J lost 3 bases, with 18 bases between them. This CDR3 contains 16 residues. The CDR3 spells CSASPNSPHSYNEQFF. The DNA for the CDR3 is TGCAGTGCTAGTCCCAACTCCCCTCATAGCTACAATGAGCAGTTCTTC.

The V and J genes are TRBV12-3 or TRBV12-4 and TRBJ1-1, with D possibly matching TRBD1 (6 bases). CDR3 length: 14 residues. V was shortened by 6 bases and J by 0 bases, with 11 bases between the two germline ends. The CDR3 region is CASSRTEMNTEAFF. In nucleotides, the CDR3 is TGTGCCAGCAGCCGGACAGAGATGAACACTGAAGCTTTCTTT.

This clonotype was counted a few times. This sequence joins TRBV2 and TRBJ1-4; 10 nucleotides agree with TRBD1. The CDR3 runs 17 residues. Germline V gene lookup returns CDR1 SNHLY and CDR2 FYNNEI. The junction had 7 bases not matched to a gene; V was cut back by 6 bases and J by 0 bases. The CDR3 nucleotides are TGTGCCAGCAGGGGACAGGGGAAGAAGCCAACTAATGAAAAACTGTTTTTT. Protein sequence: CASRGQGKKPTNEKLFF.

This CDR3 is CSARDPSILASSYNEQFF. The CDR3 DNA follows: TGCAGTGCTAGAGATCCTTCCATACTAGCGAGCTCCTACAATGAGCAGTTCTTC. V is TRBV20-1 and J is TRBJ2-1; 7 bases map to TRBD2. With 0 bases clipped from V and 0 bases from J, the junction kept 11 bases outside the gene matches. The germline V gene has CDR1 DFQATT and CDR2 SNEGSKA (reference sequence). The CDR3 totals 18 residues.

The table lists this clonotype with a few counts. V and J are TRBV7-2 and TRBJ2-7; 11 bases fit TRBD2. Germline CDR1 is SGHTA and CDR2 is FQGNSA. V shed 4 bases and J 6 bases; nucleotides not matched to a gene: 8. The CDR3 consists of 15 residues. The CDR3 sequence is CASSSLAGGRVEQYF. CDR3 DNA sequence: TGTGCCAGCAGCTCCCTAGCGGGAGGACGGGTCGAGCAGTACTTC.

The chain carries TRBV6-1 and TRBJ2-3; 8 bases match TRBD2. The V gene end was trimmed by 5 bases and the J gene end by 3 bases; junction bases not matched to a gene: 10. CDR3 length: 16 residues. From germline, CDR1 is MNHNS and CDR2 SASEGT. CDR3 in DNA: TGTGCCAGCAGTCGCCCCCCAGCGGGAGAAACAGATACGCAGTATTTT. It codes for CASSRPPAGETDTQYF.

This clonotype was counted a few times. The chain has TRBV20-1 and TRBJ1-2, with 8 nucleotides matching TRBD1. The length of the CDR3 is 12 residues. Germline V gene sequence: CDR1 DFQATT, CDR2 SNEGSKA (reference sequence). V lost 6 bases and J lost 6; bases outside the gene matches: 6. CDR3 nucleotide sequence: TGCAGTGCCTGGACAGGGACCAATGGCTACACCTTC. It yields the protein CSAWTGTNGYTF.

This clonotype was recorded a few times. The chain employs TRBV20-1 and TRBJ2-3; 7 bases line up with TRBD2. Unmatched junction bases numbered 11, after V lost 5 bases and J lost 0 bases. The CDR3 length is 16 residues. CDR1 and CDR2 from the germline V gene are DFQATT and SNEGSKA (reference sequence). CDR3 protein: CSAGGGALTSTDTQYF. DNA of the CDR3: TGCAGTGCTGGGGGGGGAGCGCTTACTAGCACAGATACGCAGTATTTT.

The sample holds a few counts of this clonotype. The chain recombines TRBV6-2 or TRBV6-3 with TRBJ2-7, with 10 bases matching TRBD2. CDR3 size: 17 residues. V was pared by 0 bases and J by 2 bases, with 7 bases of the junction left unmatched. Germline-derived CDR1 and CDR2 are MNHEY and SVGEGT. The CDR3 is CASSYSSPSGRAYEQYF. The CDR3 region has the DNA TGTGCCAGCAGTTACTCGTCTCCCAGCGGGAGGGCCTACGAGCAGTACTTC.

The CDR3 reads CASSGRESETQYF. CDR3 sequence (DNA): TGTGCCAGTAGCGGGAGGGAATCGGAGACCCAGTACTTC. J is TRBJ2-5 and V is TRBV2; 11 nucleotides line up with TRBD2. Per germline, CDR1 SNHLY and CDR2 FYNNEI. V dropped 9 bases and J dropped 5; count of bases not matched to a gene: 5. The CDR3 sequence is 13 residues long.

This clonotype was observed at least ten times. J is TRBJ1-2 and V is TRBV20-1; D unresolved. Germline CDR1 is DFQATT and CDR2 is SNEGSKA (reference sequence). The CDR3 has 15 residues. Trimming stripped 4 bases from V and 2 bases from J, with 17 bases between. This CDR3 reads CSAKGPWRQNYGYTF. CDR3 DNA sequence: TGCAGTGCTAAGGGCCCCTGGCGGCAGAACTATGGCTACACCTTC.

This chain connects TRBV11-3 to TRBJ2-1; no firm D call. The germline V gene has CDR1 SGHNT and CDR2 YENEEA. The CDR3 covers 12 residues. Trimming removed 5 bases at V and 8 bases at J, with 10 bases between. CDR3 in amino acids: CASSHMSHEQFF. The CDR3 bases are TGTGCCAGCAGCCACATGTCCCATGAGCAGTTCTTC.

A few counts support this clonotype. The CDR3 bases are TGCAGTGCTAGAACGCATAGCGGGAGGGGAAATGAGCAGTTCTTC. Protein sequence: CSARTHSGRGNEQFF. The V gene is TRBV20-1, the J gene TRBJ2-1; 11 nucleotides agree with TRBD2. The junction had 7 bases not matched to a gene; V was cut back by 2 bases and J by 7 bases. This CDR3 comprises 15 residues. Germline V CDR1 and CDR2: DFQATT, SNEGSKA (reference sequence).

A few counts support this clonotype. This chain connects TRBV12-3 or TRBV12-4 to TRBJ2-5; possible D gene TRBD1, 8 bases. The V end was cut by 7 bases, the J end by 4 bases, with 19 bases between. The CDR3 is 15 amino acids. The CDR3 loop is CASTPGGGRRETQYF. The CDR3 nucleotides are TGTGCCAGCACCCCAGGGGGCGGGAGACGAGAGACCCAGTACTTC.

V is TRBV20-1 and J is TRBJ2-7, with D possibly matching TRBD1 (5 bases). Germline V gene sequence: CDR1 DFQATT, CDR2 SNEGSKA (reference sequence). The ends were cut back, 1 base at V and 2 bases at J, with 9 bases in the middle. The CDR3 consists of 13 residues. The CDR3 DNA follows: TGCAGTGCTAGAGTTGACAGTACCTACGAGCAGTACTTC. Amino acid sequence: CSARVDSTYEQYF.

The chain uses TRBV9 and TRBJ2-1; TRBD2 aligns across 8 bases. Unmatched junction bases numbered 8, after V lost 4 bases and J lost 2 bases. The CDR3 covers 16 residues. The germline V gene encodes CDR1 SGDLS and CDR2 YYNGEE. The CDR3: CASSSSGGAAYNEQFF. As DNA, the CDR3 is TGTGCCAGCAGCTCCTCGGGGGGGGCGGCCTACAATGAGCAGTTCTTC.

The sample holds a few counts of this clonotype. The chain uses TRBV9 and TRBJ2-1; either TRBD1 or TRBD2 may fit D (6 bases each). V was cut by 0 bases and J by 5 bases, with 12 bases left in between. Germline CDR1 and CDR2: SGDLS and YYNGEE. The CDR3 is made up of 15 amino acids. CDR3 loop: CASSVAMGGNNEQFF. The CDR3 DNA reads TGTGCCAGCAGCGTAGCTATGGGGGGCAACAATGAGCAGTTCTTC.

This clonotype showed up just a few times. V usage is TRBV6-1 and J usage is TRBJ2-1, with 12 bases identical to TRBD2. Germline lookup yields CDR1 MNHNS and CDR2 SASEGT. Losses at the gene ends were 8 bases for V and 5 bases for J; bases not matched to a gene: 7. The CDR3 runs 15 residues. The CDR3 here is CASGHTSGRNNEQFF. CDR3 bases: TGTGCCAGCGGCCACACTAGCGGGAGGAACAATGAGCAGTTCTTC.